This T cell receptor (beta chain) is drawn from a study of T cells after yellow fever vaccination. Overall study context: Researchers used SMART-Seq v4 Ultra Low Input to prepare fractions that had low cell numbers.

The germline V gene has CDR1 DFQATT and CDR2 SNEGSKA (reference sequence). CDR3 size: 14 residues. V gave up 5 bases and J gave up 5 bases, with 16 bases separating them. This clonotype occurred many times. Its antigen is currently unknown. Each CDR3 protein is one row after TCRdb ran MiXCR on the 5' RACE reads. The table has 200,000 to 300,000 distinct CDR3 sequences, approximately 3.6% seen once. Notes on the study in general: Reappearance after the booster was observed for most primary-vaccination clones (about 96% CD4, over 70% CD8).

The specimen comprised PBMCs, sampled 15 days after the yellow fever booster vaccination. This sequence was found in a man younger than 35 who received the YFV17D yellow fever vaccine. V gene TRBV20-1 combines with J gene TRBJ1-3, with a weak D call TRBD1 (6 bases). In nucleotides, the CDR3 is TGCAGTGCTTTCATGCCGAGGGGGAGAAACACCATATATTTT. Translating gives CSAFMPRGRNTIYF.